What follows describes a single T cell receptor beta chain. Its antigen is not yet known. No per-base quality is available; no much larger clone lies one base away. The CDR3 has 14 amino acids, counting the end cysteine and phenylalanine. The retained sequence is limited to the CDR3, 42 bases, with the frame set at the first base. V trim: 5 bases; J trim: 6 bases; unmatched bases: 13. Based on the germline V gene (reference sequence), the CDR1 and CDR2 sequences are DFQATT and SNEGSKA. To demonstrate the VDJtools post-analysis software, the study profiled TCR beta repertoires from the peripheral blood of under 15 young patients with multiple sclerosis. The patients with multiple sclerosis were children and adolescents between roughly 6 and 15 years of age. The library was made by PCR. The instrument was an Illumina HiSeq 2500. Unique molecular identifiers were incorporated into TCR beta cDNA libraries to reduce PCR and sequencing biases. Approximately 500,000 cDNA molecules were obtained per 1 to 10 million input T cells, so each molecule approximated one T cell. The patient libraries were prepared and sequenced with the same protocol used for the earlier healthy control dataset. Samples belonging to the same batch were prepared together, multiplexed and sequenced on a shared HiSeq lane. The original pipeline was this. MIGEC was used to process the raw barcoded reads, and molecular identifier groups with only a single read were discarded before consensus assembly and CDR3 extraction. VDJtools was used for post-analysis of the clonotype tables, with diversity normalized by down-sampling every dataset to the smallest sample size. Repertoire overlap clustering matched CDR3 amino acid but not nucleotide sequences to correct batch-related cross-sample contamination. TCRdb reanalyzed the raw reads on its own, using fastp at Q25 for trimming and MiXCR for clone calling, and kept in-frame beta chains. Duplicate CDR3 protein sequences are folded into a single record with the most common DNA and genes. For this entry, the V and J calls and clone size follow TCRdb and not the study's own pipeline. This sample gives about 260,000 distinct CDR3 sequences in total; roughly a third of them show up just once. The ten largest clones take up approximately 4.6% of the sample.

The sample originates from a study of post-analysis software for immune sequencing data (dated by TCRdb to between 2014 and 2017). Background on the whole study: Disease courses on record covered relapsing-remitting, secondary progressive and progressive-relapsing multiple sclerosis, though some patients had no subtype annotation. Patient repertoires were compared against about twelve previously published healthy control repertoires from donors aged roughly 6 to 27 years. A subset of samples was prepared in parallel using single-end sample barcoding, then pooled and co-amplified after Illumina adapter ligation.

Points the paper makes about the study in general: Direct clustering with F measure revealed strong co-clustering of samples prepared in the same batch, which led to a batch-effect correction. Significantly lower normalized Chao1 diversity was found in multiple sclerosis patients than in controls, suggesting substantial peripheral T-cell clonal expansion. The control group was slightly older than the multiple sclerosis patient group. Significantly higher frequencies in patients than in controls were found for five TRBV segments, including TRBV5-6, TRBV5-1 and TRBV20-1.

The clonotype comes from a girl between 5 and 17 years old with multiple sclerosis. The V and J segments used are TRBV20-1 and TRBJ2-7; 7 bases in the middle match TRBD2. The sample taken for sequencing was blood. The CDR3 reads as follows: CSAPDAGETSEQYF. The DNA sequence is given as TGCAGTGCTCCCGATGCGGGGGAGACAAGCGAGCAGTACTTC.